The text below deals with one T cell receptor beta chain. Its antigen remains unidentified. The data derive from a study of blood T cells in healthy people across ages. It was with a sample-barcoded 5' primer and a J-beta primer mix that a second PCR of about 6 to 11 cycles was run. TCRdb reprocessed the 5' RACE reads via MiXCR and lists one record per CDR3 protein. The table lists roughly 680,000 distinct CDR3 sequences, over 40% of them singletons. The V end was cut by 4 bases, the J end by 6 bases, with 16 bases between. This CDR3 contains 15 residues. Per the germline V gene, CDR1 is MDHEN and CDR2 is SYDVKM. Study observations and caveats: Diversity of TCR beta per million T cells declined in a roughly linear way with age. No one knew whether donors had CMV, which possibly confounded expanded clonotype changes.

The sample comprised blood. The chain employs TRBV28 and TRBJ2-4, with D tentatively TRBD1 or TRBD2 (6 bases each). This sequence was found in a woman of 80 years or more in good health. CDR3 bases: TGTGCCAGCAGTTCGGATGGGGGGCGCGGAAACATTCAGTACTTC. Translated: CASSSDGGRGNIQYF.